This TCR beta chain originates from a study of blood T cell repertoires in COVID-19. Study as a whole: COVID-19 samples, acute and convalescent, were from the United States, Italy and Spain.

TCRdb's table, derived via immunoSEQ multiplex PCR, lists solely in-frame clones and lacks some. The sample includes some 300,000 clones, around 90% of them seen just once. Germline V gene sequence: CDR1 SEHNR, CDR2 FQNEAQ (reference sequence). The V gene lost 5 bases and the J gene lost 4 bases, with 14 bases spanning the gap. The CDR3 runs 14 residues. Sequencing was done on a sample of PBMCs or T cells enriched from blood (not recorded which). The origin of this receptor is a woman aged 18-29 years with acute COVID-19. This sequence joins TRBV7-9 and TRBJ1-2; no clear D. DNA for the CDR3: TGTGCCAGCAGCCGCCTGGTTGGACTCTATGGCTACACCTTC. Its translation: CASSRLVGLYGYTF. The complete variable domain, with remaining parts taken from reference TRBV7-9 and TRBJ1-2, reads DTGVSQNPRHKITKRGQNVTFRCDPISEHNRLYWYRQTLGQGPEFLTYFQNEAQLEKSRLLSDRFSAERPKGSFSTLEIQRTEQGDSAMYLCASSRLVGLYGYTFGSGTRLTVV.